This T cell receptor (beta chain) was captured by sequencing in a study of T cell repertoires in cytomegalovirus infection. TCRdb reprocessed the reads with MiXCR, giving one entry per CDR3 protein. The repertoire holds more than 650,000 distinct CDR3 sequences, with about 40% as singletons. Turning to this clonotype: The junction does not match germline at one end; this may be a read error.

The CDR3 spans 14 residues. Germline V lookup: CDR1 SGHVS, CDR2 FNYEAQ. The TCR comes from a human donor in good health (CMV status not recorded). Some clones in this sample may be carry-over from other donors' samples. Sequenced sample: PBMCs. The J gene is TRBJ2-5, the V gene TRBV7-6; no firm D call. The CDR3 is CASSPVLVGETQYF. In nucleotides, the CDR3 is TGTGCTAGCAGCCCTGTATTAGTCGGAGAGACCCAGTACTTC.